These T cell receptor beta chains were read from a single sample in a study of shared clonotypes between healthy human individuals. Assay used: immunoSEQ multiplex PCR; TCRdb lists only in-frame clones, some missing. This sample has some 2,000,000 clones, with under 97% found just once. Sequenced input: naive CD4+ T cells sorted from blood. These TCRs come from a man between 18 and 35 years old in good health. Both conserved end residues are part of each CDR3. Fields, in order: V gene, CDR3 protein.

>TRBV29-1
CSVGTSERTYEQYF
>TRBV29-1
CSVLRDGSEAFF
>TRBV18
CASSPLSGSGANVLTF
>TRBV6-1
CASRTGLAGGGEQFF
>TRBV5-1
CASSPGLAGGPDTQYF
>TRBV7-6
CASSQGQAVSGELFF
>TRBV30
CAWSIQGNTGELFF
>TRBV27
CASSFDGSNQPQHF
>TRBV10-3
CAISGGVSTTNTGELFF
>TRBV27
CASSRGGWSSTYEQYF
>TRBV5-1
CASSLGTSGWAYEQYF
>TRBV5-6
CASSLGQGPYEQYF
>TRBV28
CASSYQPGTGSPQHF
>TRBV18
CASSPQEGGSYGYTF
>TRBV4-2
CASSPTGGDEKLFF
>TRBV7-2
CASSFGRQQETQYF
>TRBV6-6
CASSYEFRGKDTQYF
>TRBV18
CASSMGTGASGYTF
>TRBV6-5
CASSSFGLAGGNQQFF
>TRBV10-3
CAVSGSSYNEQFF
>TRBV9
CASSVVGGTGFSEQYF
>TRBV5-1
CASSQGTSGGQQFF
>TRBV18
CASSISRSGLIDTQYF
>TRBV9
CASSVGAVPSSGNTIYF
>TRBV30
CAWELAGAETQYF
>TRBV6-1
CASRWVSYEQYF
>TRBV7-2
CASSLRPANEKLFF
>TRBV30
CAWRNSGGTGELFF
>TRBV28
CASSSLADYEQYF
>TRBV7-9
CASRWVTETQYF
>TRBV5-4
CASRDVRGSTQETQYF
>TRBV6-5
CASSYSGLATDTQYF
>TRBV4-3
CASSQLPQETQYF
>TRBV29-1
CSVEDWSRGTSEGTDTQYF
>TRBV4-2
CASSQLLTSGTSNEQFF
>TRBV1
CTSSRTSGKLSYNEQFF
>TRBV4-1
CASSQAPGQGAETQYF
>TRBV19
CASSTQGQGIYEQYF
>TRBV6-5
CTTGRGGSYNEQFF
>TRBV7-9
CASSFEGDAYYEQYF
>TRBV6-5
CASSLGGTGMFEAFF
>TRBV20-1
CSAPGNTEAFF
>TRBV2
CATAGDNSPLHF
>TRBV6-6
CASRKGQGLVQYF
>TRBV5-1
CASSFGSSEGNEQFF
>TRBV2
CASGLPGYEQYF